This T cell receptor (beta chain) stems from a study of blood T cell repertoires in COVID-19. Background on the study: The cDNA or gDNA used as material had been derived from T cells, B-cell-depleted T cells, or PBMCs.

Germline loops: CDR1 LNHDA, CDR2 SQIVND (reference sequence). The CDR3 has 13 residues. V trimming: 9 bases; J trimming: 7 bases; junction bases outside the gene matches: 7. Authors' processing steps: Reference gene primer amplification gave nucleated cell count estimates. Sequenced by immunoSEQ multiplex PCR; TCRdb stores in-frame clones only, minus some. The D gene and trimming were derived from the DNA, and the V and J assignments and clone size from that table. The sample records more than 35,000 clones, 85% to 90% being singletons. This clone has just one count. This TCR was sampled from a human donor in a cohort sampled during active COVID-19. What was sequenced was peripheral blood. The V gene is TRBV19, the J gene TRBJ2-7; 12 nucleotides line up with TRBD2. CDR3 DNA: TGTGCCAGCGCGACTAGCGGGGGTGTGGAGCAGTACTTC. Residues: CASATSGGVEQYF.